The rows below give T cell receptor beta chains drawn from one sample of a study of blood T cell repertoires in COVID-19. Sequencing used immunoSEQ multiplex PCR; TCRdb keeps in-frame clones, though not all of them. The sample consists of 230,000 or so clones, around 81% of them appearing once. The sample consisted of peripheral blood. These receptors all stem from a man aged 50-60 years with active or convalescent COVID-19. CDR3s include the opening cysteine and the closing phenylalanine or tryptophan. The order of the fields is J gene, clone size, V gene, D gene, CDR3 protein, CDR3 DNA. A D gene is named only where the DNA matches it firmly. Part of the rows lack a size; the others show once, few, many or a class for expanded clones.

TRBJ2-1,.,TRBV30,TRBD2,CAWSVRPLAGGSSYNEQFF,TGTGCCTGGAGTGTACGTCCACTAGCGGGGGGGAGCTCCTACAATGAGCAGTTCTTC
TRBJ1-6,.,TRBV5-1,.,CASSPARLSPLNSPLHF,TGCGCCAGCAGCCCCGCCCGACTCAGCCCCTTGAATTCACCCCTCCACTTT
TRBJ1-4,.,TRBV27,TRBD1,CALRQGANEKLFF,TGTGCTCTTCGCCAGGGGGCTAATGAAAAACTGTTTTTT
TRBJ1-2,.,TRBV12-3/TRBV12-4,.,CASSLDNNYGYTF,TGTGCCAGCAGTCTAGACAATAACTATGGCTACACCTTC
TRBJ1-4,.,TRBV3-1/TRBV3-2,.,CASSLGQGGKKLFF,TGTGCCAGCAGCCTCGGACAAGGGGGAAAAAAACTGTTTTTT
TRBJ1-1,.,TRBV18,.,CASSPRGGITEAFF,TGTGCCAGCTCACCCCGGGGAGGGATCACTGAAGCTTTCTTT
TRBJ1-4,once,TRBV2,TRBD1,CASQDRVNEKLFF,TGTGCCAGTCAGGACAGGGTTAATGAAAAACTGTTTTTT
TRBJ1-1,.,TRBV4-3,TRBD1,CASSQGQGRRTEAFF,TGCGCCAGCAGCCAAGGACAGGGGAGGAGAACTGAAGCTTTCTTT
TRBJ1-2,few,TRBV7-9,TRBD1,CASSHGTGASYGYTF,TGTGCCAGCAGCCATGGGACAGGAGCTTCCTATGGCTACACCTTC
TRBJ2-1,.,TRBV5-1,.,CASSLVAPQKNNEQFF,TGCGCCAGCAGCTTGGTAGCCCCCCAAAAGAACAATGAGCAGTTCTTC
TRBJ2-7,.,TRBV7-9,.,CASSENRARDYEQYF,TGTGCCAGCAGCGAAAACCGGGCCCGGGACTACGAGCAGTACTTC
TRBJ2-1,.,TRBV9,TRBD2,CASSVAGESSYNEQFF,TGTGCCAGCAGTGTAGCGGGGGAGTCCTCCTACAATGAGCAGTTCTTC
TRBJ2-6,once,TRBV3-1/TRBV3-2,.,CASSPFRTAHSGANVLTF,TGTGCCAGCAGCCCTTTCCGGACAGCTCACTCTGGGGCCAACGTCCTGACTTTC
TRBJ2-3,.,TRBV7-2,.,CASSFVPRADTQYF,TGTGCCAGCAGCTTTGTACCGAGGGCAGATACGCAGTATTTT
TRBJ1-6,.,TRBV6-5,.,CASIISQINSPLHF,TGTGCCAGCATTATCAGTCAGATTAATTCACCCCTCCACTTT
TRBJ2-6,.,TRBV5-6,.,CASSRVGLSGANVLTF,TGTGCCAGCAGCAGGGTGGGGCTCTCTGGGGCCAACGTCCTGACTTTC
TRBJ2-1,.,TRBV19,.,CASSQADLGGNEQFF,TGTGCCAGTAGTCAGGCGGACCTAGGGGGCAATGAGCAGTTCTTC
TRBJ1-2,.,TRBV30,TRBD1,CAWSVLDRSGYTF,TGTGCCTGGAGTGTACTGGACAGGTCGGGCTACACCTTC
TRBJ1-1,.,TRBV5-1,.,CASSFGGRHLNTEAFF,TGCGCCAGCAGCTTTGGAGGCAGACACCTCAACACTGAAGCTTTCTTT
TRBJ1-6,.,TRBV11-1,TRBD1,CASSLNGQGNSPLHF,TGTGCCAGCAGCTTAAATGGACAGGGGAACTCACCCCTCCACTTT
TRBJ2-5,once,TRBV9,.,CASSVAGQETQYF,TGTGCCAGCAGCGTTGCAGGGCAAGAGACCCAGTACTTC
TRBJ2-1,.,TRBV10-3,.,CAISVSKNEQFF,TGTGCCATCAGTGTGAGTAAGAATGAGCAGTTCTTC
TRBJ2-7,.,TRBV9,TRBD1,CASSVGGTGSREQYF,TGTGCCAGCAGCGTAGGAGGGACAGGATCTCGCGAGCAGTACTTC
TRBJ1-1,.,TRBV5-1,TRBD1,CASSPSEQGVKAFF,TGCGCCAGCAGCCCTTCGGAACAGGGGGTCAAAGCTTTCTTT
TRBJ2-2,.,TRBV5-6,TRBD2,CASSLGLANTGELFF,TGTGCCAGCAGCCTAGGACTAGCCAACACCGGGGAGCTGTTTTTT
TRBJ1-1,.,TRBV27,.,CASSSRIGRTEAFF,TGTGCCAGCAGTTCTCGAATCGGGAGGACTGAAGCTTTCTTT
TRBJ1-6,.,TRBV3-1/TRBV3-2,.,CASSQERGNSPLHF,TGTGCCAGCAGCCAAGAACGGGGAAATTCACCCCTCCACTTT
TRBJ2-5,.,TRBV6-5,TRBD2,CASSRGLEQETQYF,TGTGCCAGCAGCCGGGGACTAGAACAAGAGACCCAGTACTTC
TRBJ2-7,few,TRBV25-1,.,CASSGLHEQYF,TGTGCCAGCAGTGGACTTCACGAGCAGTACTTC
TRBJ1-1,few,TRBV2,.,CASSDFRTAENTEAFF,TGTGCCAGCAGTGACTTCCGGACAGCTGAAAACACTGAAGCTTTCTTT
TRBJ1-6,.,TRBV19,TRBD1,CASSTLGTGGYSPLHF,TGTGCCAGTAGTACCCTCGGGACAGGGGGGTATTCACCCCTCCACTTT
TRBJ1-2,.,TRBV4-2,.,CASSFGAGIDYGYTF,TGTGCCAGCAGCTTTGGGGCAGGGATCGACTATGGCTACACCTTC
TRBJ2-2,.,TRBV7-2,.,CASSLGQNTGELFF,TGTGCCAGCAGCTTAGGACAGAACACCGGGGAGCTGTTTTTT
TRBJ2-1,.,TRBV27,.,CASSLGKGVPLYNEQFF,TGTGCCAGCAGTTTAGGAAAGGGGGTCCCGCTTTACAATGAGCAGTTCTTC
TRBJ1-3,.,TRBV19,.,CASSIEFGRRGNTIYF,TGTGCCAGTAGTATTGAGTTCGGAAGGAGGGGAAACACCATATATTTT
TRBJ1-2,.,TRBV28,TRBD1,CASSLTGAGGYTF,TGTGCCAGCAGTCTCACAGGGGCCGGTGGCTACACCTTC
TRBJ1-1,.,TRBV28,TRBD1,CASRKGTGGFLNTEAFF,TGTGCCAGCAGAAAAGGGACAGGAGGGTTTTTGAACACTGAAGCTTTCTTT
TRBJ1-4,.,TRBV12-3/TRBV12-4,.,CASDGGGSEKLFF,TGTGCCAGCGACGGGGGAGGTTCGGAAAAACTGTTTTTT
TRBJ2-1,once,TRBV19,TRBD1,CASSTGGSSYNEQFF,TGTGCCAGTAGTACAGGGGGCAGCTCCTACAATGAGCAGTTCTTC
TRBJ2-6,.,TRBV3-1/TRBV3-2,.,CASSPARGYSGANVLTF,TGTGCCAGCAGCCCAGCCCGGGGGTACTCTGGGGCCAACGTCCTGACTTTC
TRBJ1-5,few,TRBV5-4,TRBD1,CASSLGGDRAQPQHF,TGTGCCAGCAGCTTGGGAGGGGACAGGGCTCAGCCCCAGCATTTT
TRBJ2-3,.,TRBV30,.,CAWSYFLGGGSTDTQYF,TGTGCCTGGAGTTACTTTCTAGGGGGGGGGAGCACAGATACGCAGTATTTT
TRBJ1-5,.,TRBV7-9,TRBD1,CASSNPGQGNQPQHF,TGTGCCAGCAGCAATCCGGGACAGGGCAATCAGCCCCAGCATTTT
TRBJ1-1,.,TRBV27,.,CASSFGGPSTEAFF,TGTGCCAGCAGTTTCGGGGGGCCTAGCACTGAAGCTTTCTTT
TRBJ2-3,once,TRBV6-2/TRBV6-3,TRBD2,CASSFRGGTDTQYF,TGTGCCAGCAGTTTTCGGGGGGGCACAGATACGCAGTATTTT
TRBJ2-3,.,TRBV30,TRBD1,CAWSVTRTGATTDTQYF,TGTGCCTGGAGTGTAACTCGGACAGGGGCTACCACAGATACGCAGTATTTT
TRBJ2-7,.,TRBV3-1/TRBV3-2,.,CASSQDPGGGEQYF,TGTGCCAGCAGCCAAGACCCCGGGGGAGGCGAGCAGTACTTC